The 4 T cell receptor beta chains below were found in one sample sequenced in a study of T cell repertoires in cytomegalovirus infection. What these receptors recognize is not known. TCRdb passed the reads through MiXCR, listing each CDR3 protein once. This sample yields about 570,000 distinct CDR3 sequences, of which 35% to 50% are seen a single time; roughly 50% belongs to the top ten. The sample consisted of cultured PBMCs, taken from culture after CMV antigen stimulation. These receptors originate from a human donor in good health (CMV status not recorded). Some clones in this sample may be carry-over from other donors' samples.

This clonotype was picked up a small number of times. V and J are TRBV7-2 and TRBJ1-5, with D maybe TRBD1 (5 bases). CDR3 size: 14 residues. Trimming cost V 5 bases and J 3 bases, with 11 bases left between them. Germline lookup yields CDR1 SGHTA and CDR2 FQGNSA. The CDR3 region is CASSIPGLNQPQHF. The CDR3 nucleotides read TGTGCCAGCAGCATCCCGGGGCTCAATCAGCCCCAGCATTTT.

A few counts support this clonotype. The chain couples TRBV5-4 to TRBJ1-3, with 7 bases fitting TRBD1. The CDR3 is 17 residues long. Germline CDR1 is SGHNT and CDR2 is YYREEE (reference sequence). V shed 4 bases, J shed 0 bases, and the junction held 10 bases outside the gene matches. The CDR3 DNA is TGTGCCAGCAGCCCAGGGGGACGTCAGAGCTCTGGAAACACCATATATTTT. This translates into CASSPGGRQSSGNTIYF.

This clonotype was seen just once. The chain uses TRBV11-2 and TRBJ2-7, with TRBD1 as a possible D gene (6 bases). CDR3 length: 13 amino acids. Trimming cost V 5 bases and J 5 bases, with 13 bases left between them. Germline V gene lookup returns CDR1 SGHAT and CDR2 FQNNGV. The CDR3 region is CASSTDRSHEQYF. The DNA for the CDR3 is TGTGCCAGCAGCACCGACAGGTCCCACGAGCAGTACTTC.

The CDR3 region has the DNA TGTGCCAGCAGCTTACCCCCTGAACGGACCCAGTACTTC. Translating gives CASSLPPERTQYF. The chain joins TRBV7-2 to TRBJ2-5; D is ambiguous. Per germline, CDR1 SGHTA and CDR2 FQGNSA. The CDR3 has 13 residues. V shed 2 bases and J shed 7 bases, with 11 bases lying between them.